The 24 T cell receptor beta chains in this list originate from one sample, sequenced in a study of shared clonotypes between healthy human individuals. Assay used: immunoSEQ multiplex PCR; TCRdb lists only in-frame clones, some missing. In the table there are some 2 million clones, 90% to 95% of which are singletons. Sequencing was performed on naive CD4+ T cells sorted from blood. Subset defined: CD45RA+ positively selected. The origin of the receptors is a man aged 18 to 30 in good health.

In this sample, this clone turned up once. The chain recombines TRBV7-2 with TRBJ2-7, with D maybe TRBD1 (6 bases). Per the germline V gene, CDR1 is SGHTA and CDR2 is FQGNSA. This CDR3 region has 12 residues. Trimming left V 8 bases short and J 3 bases short, with 11 bases between. CDR3 in DNA: TGTGCCAGCGGTGGACAGCACTACGAGCAGTACTTC. Encoded protein: CASGGQHYEQYF.

This sequence joins TRBV5-4 and TRBJ1-3, with 9 bases lining up with TRBD1. The ends lost 6 bases at V and 7 bases at J; junction bases unmatched: 5. Germline V lookup: CDR1 SGHNT, CDR2 YYREEE (reference sequence). The CDR3 totals 13 residues. The CDR3 DNA is TGTGCCAGCACCCCCGACAGGGGGAACACCATATATTTT. Its protein product is CASTPDRGNTIYF.

V gene TRBV5-4 combines with J gene TRBJ2-1; 12 bases are a match to TRBD2. The CDR3 sequence is 17 residues long. Germline values: CDR1 SGHNT, CDR2 YYREEE (reference sequence). J was trimmed by 5 bases and V by 3 bases; bases with no gene match: 9. The chain's CDR3 is CASSYPGLAGTNNEQFF. The DNA for the CDR3 is TGTGCCAGCAGCTACCCCGGACTAGCGGGGACCAACAATGAGCAGTTCTTC.

The V gene is TRBV7-2, the J gene TRBJ1-4; no clear D gene. Trimming left V 0 bases short and J 13 bases short, with 15 bases between. This CDR3 is built from 14 residues. The V gene's germline CDR1 is SGHTA and CDR2 FQGNSA. The CDR3 region has the DNA TGTGCCAGCAGCTTAGCGCCCGAAGGCGGCGGACTGTTTTTT. Translating gives CASSLAPEGGGLFF.

The rearrangement uses TRBV5-1 and TRBJ1-6, with D uncertain. Trimming shortened V by 0 bases and J by 7 bases, and 14 bases separated the two germline ends. This CDR3 region has 16 residues. The germline V gene encodes CDR1 SGHRS and CDR2 YFSETQ. In nucleotides, the CDR3 is TGCGCCAGCAGCTTGGTTGCAGGCCTTTCGAATTCACCCCTCCACTTT. This sequence encodes CASSLVAGLSNSPLHF.

The V and J genes are TRBV4-3 and TRBJ2-7, with unresolved D. CDR1 LGHNA and CDR2 YSLEER come from the germline V gene. V was clipped by 1 base and J by 2 bases, with 12 bases between them. The CDR3 loop spans 15 amino acids. The CDR3 reads CASSQAAQAAYEQYF. In DNA, the CDR3 is TGCGCCAGCAGCCAAGCCGCCCAGGCCGCCTACGAGCAGTACTTC.

The chain recombines TRBV4-3 with TRBJ2-7; TRBD2 aligns across 11 bases. CDR1 LGHNA and CDR2 YSLEER come from the germline V gene. The CDR3 is made up of 16 amino acids. V dropped 0 bases and J dropped 4; count of bases not matched to a gene: 5. CDR3 protein: CASSQDLASGGYEQYF. CDR3 in DNA: TGCGCCAGCAGCCAAGACCTGGCTAGCGGGGGGTACGAGCAGTACTTC.

The DNA of the CDR3 is TGTGCCAGCAGCTTGAGGGCGGGAACAGATACGCAGTATTTT. Its translation: CASSLRAGTDTQYF. This chain joins TRBV5-6 and TRBJ2-3; perhaps TRBD2 as D (6 bases). V was pared by 1 base and J by 3 bases, with 9 bases between. Germline CDR1 reads SGHDT; CDR2 reads YYEEEE. CDR3 size: 14 residues.

The chain employs TRBV5-8 and TRBJ2-1; tentative D call: TRBD2 (5 bases). Trimming left V 7 bases short and J 0 bases short, with 14 bases between. CDR1 is SGHTS and CDR2 is YDEGEE in the germline V gene. This CDR3 contains 15 residues. CDR3 residues: CASRGGPPSYNEQFF. CDR3 bases: TGTGCCAGCCGTGGAGGTCCCCCCTCCTACAATGAGCAGTTCTTC.

J is TRBJ2-5 and V is TRBV6-5; D is unresolved. Germline CDR1 is MNHEY and CDR2 is SVGAGI. V was pared by 2 bases and J by 5 bases, with 15 bases between. The CDR3 spans 15 residues. The CDR3 nucleotides are TGTGCCAGCAGTTACGGCGGACCCCCTGGGGAGACCCAGTACTTC. This translates into CASSYGGPPGETQYF.

A single count supports this clone. The J gene is TRBJ2-5, the V gene TRBV7-2; D unresolved. Germline values: CDR1 SGHTA, CDR2 FQGNSA. This CDR3 region has 13 residues. V dropped 5 bases and J dropped 2 bases, with 9 bases sitting between them. Here the CDR3 reads CASSPGSQETQYF. As DNA, the CDR3 is TGTGCCAGCAGCCCTGGGTCACAAGAGACCCAGTACTTC.

V usage is TRBV28 and J usage is TRBJ1-2, with unresolved D. V was shortened by 5 bases and J by 4 bases, with 23 bases between the two germline ends. CDR3 length: 17 amino acids. Germline loops: CDR1 MDHEN, CDR2 SYDVKM. CDR3 in DNA: TGTGCCAGCAGTCCCCGGTTACCTCCATCGCGGGGCTATGGCTACACCTTC. Translating gives CASSPRLPPSRGYGYTF.

CDR3 sequence: CASRSPGQSNTGELFF. The CDR3 DNA reads as TGTGCCAGCAGAAGCCCGGGACAGTCGAACACCGGGGAGCTGTTTTTT. The gene calls are TRBV9 and TRBJ2-2; 7 nucleotides align to TRBD1. Trimming took 5 bases from V and 0 from J; bases not matched to a gene: 7. This CDR3 contains 16 residues. Germline CDR1 SGDLS, CDR2 YYNGEE. Full variable domain (outside the CDR3, taken from reference TRBV9 and TRBJ2-2): DSGVTQTPKHLITATGQRVTLRCSPRSGDLSVYWYQQSLDQGLQFLIQYYNGEERAKGNILERFSAQQFPDLHSELNLSSLELGDSALYFCASRSPGQSNTGELFFGEGSRLTVL.

The V gene is TRBV20-1, the J gene TRBJ2-4; unclear D gene. Per germline, CDR1 DFQATT and CDR2 SNEGSKA (reference sequence). CDR3 length equals 11 residues. V lost 5 bases to trimming and J lost 8 bases, with 10 bases between them. The CDR3 is CSARTKDIQYF. CDR3 in DNA: TGCAGTGCTCGGACCAAGGACATTCAGTACTTC.

The rearrangement links TRBV27 to TRBJ1-2, with 7 bases fitting TRBD1. Germline V gene lookup returns CDR1 MNHEY and CDR2 SMNVEV (reference sequence). The CDR3 has 14 residues. Germline trimming cut 1 base from V and 6 bases from J; bases unmatched to any gene: 5. The CDR3 DNA reads as TGTGCCAGCAGTTTATTTGGGACAGAAAATGGCTACACCTTC. Translation gives CASSLFGTENGYTF.

With respect to this clone: The same CDR3 arises from other DNA sequences in this sample as well. V usage is TRBV10-3 and J usage is TRBJ1-1, with unresolved D. This CDR3 comprises 13 residues. V lost 0 bases to trimming and J lost 4 bases, with 6 bases between them. CDR1 ENHRY and CDR2 SYGVKD come from the germline V gene. The CDR3 here is CAISESGGTEAFF. CDR3 DNA sequence: TGTGCCATCAGTGAGTCGGGAGGCACTGAAGCTTTCTTT.

The V and J genes are TRBV2 and TRBJ2-7; TRBD2 matches at 7 bases. J was trimmed by 5 bases and V by 6 bases; bases with no gene match: 13. Looked up from germline, CDR1 is SNHLY and CDR2 is FYNNEI. The CDR3 covers 15 residues. The CDR3 loop reads CASSPGLARGDEQYF. The CDR3 nucleotides read TGTGCCAGCAGCCCTGGGCTAGCCCGGGGGGACGAGCAGTACTTC.

The rearrangement joins TRBV19 to TRBJ2-1; possibly TRBD2 for D (5 bases). The length of the CDR3 is 15 residues. Germline V gene data show CDR1 as LNHDA and CDR2 as SQIVND (reference sequence). V was trimmed by 6 bases and J by 0 bases, leaving 12 bases between them. The CDR3 reads CASRADGSSYNEQFF. The CDR3 bases are TGTGCCAGTAGGGCGGATGGGAGCTCCTACAATGAGCAGTTCTTC.

This clone was counted once. The chain has TRBV27 and TRBJ2-3, with D perhaps assigned TRBD1 or TRBD2 (6 bases each). Germline V gene sequence: CDR1 MNHEY, CDR2 SMNVEV (reference sequence). The CDR3 has 13 amino acids. Trimming shortened V by 3 bases and J by 11 bases, and 15 bases separated the two germline ends. The CDR3 loop reads CASSFRGARRQYF. DNA of the CDR3: TGTGCCAGCAGTTTTAGGGGGGCGCGTAGGCAGTATTTT.

The rearrangement uses TRBV9 and TRBJ2-7, with TRBD2 matching 8 bases. From germline, CDR1 is SGDLS and CDR2 YYNGEE. The CDR3 loop spans 17 amino acids. With V trimmed by 0 bases and J by 4 bases, 12 bases remained unmatched. The CDR3 loop is CASSVVGAGVMEYEQYF. CDR3 bases: TGTGCCAGCAGCGTAGTAGGAGCGGGAGTAATGGAATACGAGCAGTACTTC.

This clone was found many times. J is TRBJ1-5 and V is TRBV2; D gene unclear. This CDR3 is 15 amino acids long. CDR1 and CDR2 (germline): SNHLY, FYNNEI. Trimming took 4 bases from V and 0 from J, leaving 10 bases between them. CDR3 DNA: TGTGCCAGCAGTGTCGAATATTATAGCAATCAGCCCCAGCATTTT. This sequence encodes CASSVEYYSNQPQHF.

The V call is TRBV4-1, the J call TRBJ2-5, with D maybe TRBD2 (5 bases). The V end lost 7 bases, the J end lost 5 bases, and 23 bases lay between the germline ends. This CDR3 comprises 16 residues. Germline loops: CDR1 MGHRA, CDR2 YSYEKL. CDR3 DNA sequence: TGCGCCAGCACTAAGGCACCGGCTAGCCTCATGGAGACCCAGTACTTC. It codes for CASTKAPASLMETQYF.

This clone was observed at least ten times. This sequence joins TRBV18 and TRBJ1-1; D is unclear. With 3 bases removed from V and 0 bases from J, the gap between germline ends came to 8 bases. Per germline, CDR1 KGHSH and CDR2 LQKENI. This CDR3 is 14 amino acids long. The chain's CDR3 is CASSPISLNTEAFF. The CDR3, as DNA: TGTGCCAGCTCACCGATTTCTCTGAACACTGAAGCTTTCTTT.

This chain joins TRBV12-1 and TRBJ2-7; TRBD1 is the table's D call, not checked against the DNA. TRBV12-1 is noted as a pseudogene. The CDR3 has 13 residues. This CDR3 is CASSSRQNYEQYF. The CDR3 nucleotides are TGTGCCAGCAGCTCCAGACAAAACTACGAGCAGTACTTC.